This T cell receptor beta chain appears in the sequencing data of a study of blood T cell repertoires in COVID-19. Study overall: Specimens from acute and convalescent COVID-19 originated in the United States, Italy and Spain. From T cells, B-cell-depleted T cells, or PBMCs came the material, which was cDNA or gDNA.

Profiled with immunoSEQ multiplex PCR; TCRdb holds only in-frame clones, not every one. The profile shows a few hundred thousand clones, 85% to 90% of them singletons. This CDR3 has 15 amino acids. Germline CDR1 and CDR2: MNHEY and SMNVEV (reference sequence). J gave up 3 bases and V 5 bases, and 4 bases lay outside the gene matches. The origin of this receptor is a woman in her 40s who had recovered from COVID-19. The V call is TRBV27, the J call TRBJ1-6; 7 bases match TRBD1. The sample consisted of peripheral blood. CDR3 loop: CASSPRDSYNSPLHF. The DNA for the CDR3 is TGTGCCAGCAGTCCCAGGGACAGCTATAATTCACCCCTCCACTTT.